This note documents a single TCR beta chain sequence. Its specificity is not known. All patients experienced relapse after autologous stem cell transplantation, and brentuximab vedotin exposure was variable. Only in-frame clones appear in the TCRdb table, and some are missing; sequencing was by immunoSEQ multiplex PCR. The data hold about 76,000 clones, with about 89% observed a single time. These data originate in a study of PD-1 blockade in classical Hodgkin lymphoma. Regarding the study as a whole: Causes of the repertoire differences remain undefined, possibly disease activity or prior therapy. According to reports, newly diagnosed patients had lower baseline TCR diversity than healthy donors, and relapsed/refractory patients had lower baseline TCR diversity still. Complete responders entered with baseline diversity on par with newly diagnosed patients, the results showed. CD4+ TCR diversity climbed significantly by C4D1, unlike CD8+ TCR diversity.

This CDR3 spans 16 amino acids. CDR1 is MDHEN, CDR2 SYDVKM, per germline. Trimming cost V 7 bases and J 0 bases; bases outside gene matches: 9. J is TRBJ1-1 and V is TRBV28, with 9 bases that match TRBD1. The sequence was collected from a human donor with classical Hodgkin lymphoma. The input for sequencing was peripheral blood mononuclear cells (PBMCs), taken at baseline. The CDR3 sequence is CASNRPGTGMNTEAFF. DNA of the CDR3: TGTGCCAGCAACCGTCCCGGGACAGGGATGAACACTGAAGCTTTCTTT.